The 24 T cell receptor beta chains in this list originate from one sample, sequenced in a study of cytomegalovirus exposure and HLA in healthy donors. 60 Vbeta and 13 Jbeta primers were used in PCR. Libraries were prepared by immunoSEQ multiplex PCR; TCRdb keeps only in-frame clonotypes and omits some of them. The sample totals tens of thousands of clones; its top ten clones hold approximately 11%. The specimen was PBMCs. All receptors come from a woman between 45 and 65 years old in good health and CMV-seropositive.

V usage is TRBV6-5 and J usage is TRBJ1-2; 9 bases are shared with TRBD1. Germline trimming cut 3 bases from V and 4 bases from J; bases unmatched to any gene: 3. Germline CDR1 and CDR2: MNHEY and SVGAGI. The CDR3 covers 14 residues. The CDR3 is CASSYRDRVYGYTF. The CDR3 DNA sequence: TGTGCCAGCAGTTATAGGGACAGGGTCTATGGCTACACCTTC.

The J gene is TRBJ1-2, the V gene TRBV6-6, with D possibly being TRBD1 (6 bases). V gave up 9 bases and J gave up 7 bases, with 12 bases separating them. The CDR3 has 11 residues. From germline, CDR1 is MNHNY and CDR2 SVGAGI (reference sequence). For the CDR3, the DNA is TGTGCCAGTACACAGGGATCTGGCTACACCTTC. Amino acids: CASTQGSGYTF.

V usage is TRBV6-6 and J usage is TRBJ2-7; maybe TRBD1 (5 bases). The germline V gene encodes CDR1 MNHNY and CDR2 SVGAGI (reference sequence). This CDR3 comprises 15 residues. V gave up 0 bases and J gave up 4 bases, with 13 bases separating them. This chain's CDR3 is CASSYSQGVVYEQYF. The CDR3 coding sequence is TGTGCCAGCAGTTACTCACAAGGGGTCGTATACGAGCAGTACTTC.

V usage is TRBV30 and J usage is TRBJ2-2, with 7 bases fitting TRBD1. Germline-derived CDR1 and CDR2 are GTSNPN and SVGIG (reference sequence). J was trimmed by 6 bases and V by 3 bases; bases with no gene match: 7. The CDR3 totals 14 residues. The CDR3 coding sequence is TGTGCCTGGAGGCAACAGGGGCGCGCCGGGGAGCTGTTTTTT. Amino acid sequence: CAWRQQGRAGELFF. Using reference TRBV30 and TRBJ2-2 for the parts outside the CDR3, the full variable domain is SQTIHQWPATLVQPVGSPLSLECTVEGTSNPNLYWYRQAAGRGLQLLFYSVGIGQISSEVPQNLSASRPQDRQFILSSKKLLLSDSGFYLCAWRQQGRAGELFFGEGSRLTVL.

The chain joins TRBV4-2 to TRBJ2-1; 16 bases map to TRBD2. CDR1 is LGHNA, CDR2 YNFKEQ, per germline. The CDR3 is made up of 16 amino acids. V lost 3 bases, J lost 8 bases, and 4 bases stayed unmatched. CDR3 region: CASSQGTSGRADEQFF. The CDR3 region has the DNA TGTGCCAGCAGCCAGGGGACTAGCGGGAGGGCCGATGAGCAGTTCTTC.

The chain carries TRBV5-5 and TRBJ2-1, with D possibly TRBD2 on 7 matching bases. Germline V gene lookup returns CDR1 SGHKS and CDR2 YYEKEE (reference sequence). Trimming shortened V by 0 bases and J by 10 bases, and 14 bases separated the two germline ends. This CDR3 is 14 amino acids long. The CDR3 loop is CASSLAEGGGEQFF. DNA for the CDR3: TGTGCCAGCAGCTTGGCCGAGGGGGGGGGAGAGCAGTTCTTC.

A remark on this clone: Within the sample, other DNA sequences also encode this same CDR3. The chain is built from TRBV5-1 and TRBJ1-1, with D perhaps TRBD1 (6 bases). V dropped 4 bases and J dropped 5 bases, with 15 bases sitting between them. CDR1 SGHRS and CDR2 YFSETQ come from the germline V gene. The CDR3 spans 14 residues. CDR3 loop: CASSGTRGRTEAFF. The CDR3 region has the DNA TGCGCCAGCAGCGGGACCAGGGGAAGGACTGAAGCTTTCTTT. The variable domain in full, with the rest retrieved from reference TRBV5-1 and TRBJ1-1, is KAGVTQTPRYLIKTRGQQVTLSCSPISGHRSVSWYQQTPGQGLQFLFEYFSETQRNKGNFPGRFSGRQFSNSRSEMNVSTLELGDSALYLCASSGTRGRTEAFFGQGTRLTVV.

V gene TRBV7-3 combines with J gene TRBJ1-1, with 7 bases matching TRBD1. Losses at the gene ends were 1 base for V and 11 bases for J; bases not matched to a gene: 7. Germline lookup yields CDR1 SGHTA and CDR2 FQGTGA. The CDR3 is made up of 13 amino acids. The CDR3 loop is CASSLRDSPRAFF. CDR3 sequence (DNA): TGTGCCAGCAGCTTAAGGGACAGTCCTCGGGCTTTCTTT.

V and J are TRBV11-1 and TRBJ2-6, with 7 bases that match TRBD2. V was pared by 4 bases and J by 1 base, with 4 bases of the junction left unmatched. The CDR3 runs 16 residues. Germline V lookup: CDR1 SGHAT, CDR2 FQDESV (reference sequence). The CDR3 nucleotides are TGTGCCAGCAGCTCCTGGGGGGGTTCTGGGGCCAACGTCCTGACTTTC. It translates to CASSSWGGSGANVLTF. The variable domain in full, completed from reference TRBV11-1 and TRBJ2-6, reads EAEVAQSPRYKITEKSQAVAFWCDPISGHATLYWYRQILGQGPELLVQFQDESVVDDSQLPKDRFSAERLKGVDSTLKIQPAELGDSAMYLCASSSWGGSGANVLTFGAGSRLTVL.

V and J are TRBV10-3 and TRBJ1-3; 9 bases are shared with TRBD1. The CDR3 is made up of 18 amino acids. Germline V gene lookup returns CDR1 ENHRY and CDR2 SYGVKD. The V segment lost 10 bases and the J segment 0 bases; nucleotides outside the gene matches: 16. The CDR3 spells CATHAGTGSLTSGNTIYF. The CDR3 nucleotides read TGTGCCACGCACGCCGGGACAGGGTCCCTTACCTCTGGAAACACCATATATTTT.

V gene TRBV6-5 combines with J gene TRBJ1-1; D not resolved. The length of the CDR3 is 14 residues. Germline V gives CDR1 MNHEY, CDR2 SVGAGI. V lost 2 bases and J 0 bases, leaving 7 bases between the germline ends. The CDR3 region has the DNA TGTGCCAGCAGTTACAGCATGTTGAACACTGAAGCTTTCTTT. Protein product: CASSYSMLNTEAFF.

This rearrangement joins TRBV28 to TRBJ1-5, with 11 bases fitting TRBD1. The CDR3 has 15 amino acids. J gave up 3 bases and V 5 bases, and 3 bases lay outside the gene matches. Germline CDR1 is MDHEN and CDR2 is SYDVKM. CDR3 protein: CASSRTGGLNQPQHF. CDR3 bases: TGTGCCAGCAGTCGGACAGGGGGCCTCAATCAGCCCCAGCATTTT.

The V call is TRBV11-2, the J call TRBJ2-7; 10 positions agree with TRBD2. Trimming took 6 bases from V and 0 from J; bases not matched to a gene: 2. The CDR3 length is 14 residues. The V gene's germline CDR1 is SGHAT and CDR2 FQNNGV. The CDR3: CASSGLADSYEQYF. CDR3 coding DNA: TGTGCCAGCAGTGGACTAGCGGACTCCTACGAGCAGTACTTC.

The genes are TRBV19 and TRBJ2-3; 7 bases are shared with TRBD2. Unmatched junction bases numbered 6, after V lost 4 bases and J lost 2 bases. Germline V lookup: CDR1 LNHDA, CDR2 SQIVND (reference sequence). There are 15 residues in the CDR3. For the CDR3, the DNA is TGTGCCAGTAGTAGCCAGGGACTATTCACAGATACGCAGTATTTT. This codes for CASSSQGLFTDTQYF.

The rearrangement links TRBV19 to TRBJ1-5, with 9 bases lining up with TRBD1. Germline V gives CDR1 LNHDA, CDR2 SQIVND (reference sequence). Trimming took 7 bases from V and 3 from J; bases not matched to a gene: 7. CDR3 length: 15 residues. The CDR3 here is CASIGTGKVNQPQHF. CDR3 in DNA: TGTGCCAGTATCGGGACAGGGAAGGTCAATCAGCCCCAGCATTTT.

The CDR3 spells CAWGTLAGGPHEQFF. The CDR3 region has the DNA TGTGCCTGGGGGACCCTAGCGGGGGGACCCCACGAGCAGTTCTTC. The chain is built from TRBV30 and TRBJ2-1, with TRBD2 matching over 11 bases. This CDR3 is 15 amino acids long. Trimming cost V 5 bases and J 10 bases; bases outside gene matches: 13. Germline V gene data show CDR1 as GTSNPN and CDR2 as SVGIG (reference sequence).

The chain uses TRBV6-5 and TRBJ1-1, with a possible D match to TRBD1 (5 bases). In germline, CDR1 is MNHEY, CDR2 SVGAGI. CDR3 length: 14 amino acids. The ends were cut back, 4 bases at V and 0 bases at J, with 9 bases in the middle. The CDR3 bases are TGTGCCAGCAGTTGGGGGGGACTGAACACTGAAGCTTTCTTT. Its translation is CASSWGGLNTEAFF.

The chain links TRBV10-3 to TRBJ1-5; D is uncertain. The ends were cut back, 0 bases at V and 6 bases at J, with 9 bases in the middle. Germline CDR1 ENHRY, CDR2 SYGVKD. This CDR3 is 14 amino acids long. The CDR3 nucleotides are TGTGCCATCAGTGAGTCTGGGCCTGTTCAGCCCCAGCATTTT. This sequence encodes CAISESGPVQPQHF.

The rearrangement uses TRBV6-5 and TRBJ2-2, with a tentative D call TRBD1 (6 bases). This CDR3 has 14 residues. Germline CDR1 and CDR2: MNHEY and SVGAGI. V lost 5 bases and J 4 bases, leaving 11 bases between the germline ends. CDR3 DNA sequence: TGTGCCAGCAGTCTGGAAGGGGGCACCGGGGAGCTGTTTTTT. Its protein is CASSLEGGTGELFF.

V usage is TRBV5-4 and J usage is TRBJ2-1; TRBD1 might be the D (6 bases). The CDR3 length is 17 residues. Per the germline V gene, CDR1 is SGHNT and CDR2 is YYREEE (reference sequence). V dropped 2 bases and J dropped 7 bases, with 22 bases sitting between them. Here the CDR3 DNA reads TGTGCCAGCAGCTTAGGGGGTTGGTCAGGGAGAAATAATGAGCAGTTCTTC. As protein: CASSLGGWSGRNNEQFF.

The chain links TRBV7-9 to TRBJ1-4, with 9 bases matching TRBD1. Germline CDR1 SEHNR, CDR2 FQNEAQ (reference sequence). The CDR3 contains 16 residues. After removal of 5 bases from V and 6 bases from J, the junction contained 10 bases not matched to a gene. This CDR3 reads CASSPLGQGRHEKLFF. DNA of the CDR3: TGTGCCAGCAGCCCTCTTGGACAGGGGAGGCATGAAAAACTGTTTTTT.

The chain links TRBV4-2 to TRBJ2-7; D might be TRBD2 (5 bases). The germline V and J ends were trimmed by 3 bases and 1 base, with 19 bases remaining between them. The CDR3 loop spans 17 amino acids. Per the germline V gene, CDR1 is LGHNA and CDR2 is YNFKEQ. CDR3 residues: CASSQTLLGGSSYEQYF. CDR3 nucleotides: TGTGCCAGCAGCCAGACCTTACTGGGCGGGTCTTCCTACGAGCAGTACTTC.

The V and J genes are TRBV6-5 and TRBJ2-5; 9 nucleotides line up with TRBD1. The germline gives CDR1 MNHEY, CDR2 SVGAGI. CDR3 length equals 16 residues. The V and J ends lost 0 bases and 2 bases, in that order; junction bases with no gene match: 4. The CDR3 bases are TGTGCCAGCAGTTACTCGACAGGGGGAGGGCAAGAGACCCAGTACTTC. Translation: CASSYSTGGGQETQYF.

The CDR3 nucleotides are TGCAGCGCAGGGGATTTTGCGGAGACCCAGTACTTC. The encoded protein is CSAGDFAETQYF. The rearrangement links TRBV29-1 to TRBJ2-5, with D possibly matching TRBD1 (6 bases). V lost 7 bases to trimming and J lost 5 bases, with 14 bases between them. This CDR3 spans 12 amino acids. Germline V lookup: CDR1 SQVTM, CDR2 ANQGSEA.